This T cell receptor (beta chain) was documented in a study of early T cells in non-severe SARS-CoV-2 infection. The length of the CDR3 is 14 residues. V gave up 4 bases and J gave up 6 bases, with 13 bases separating them. The germline CDR1 and CDR2 sequences are MNHNS and SASEGT. TCRdb independently ran MiXCR on the 5' RACE reads; one entry per CDR3 protein. The data show some 32,000 distinct CDR3 sequences, 6.6% seen once. This clonotype occurred a few times. This clonotype originated in an adult who was a healthcare worker with PCR-confirmed SARS-CoV-2 infection or an uninfected control (not recorded which). The V gene is TRBV6-1, the J gene TRBJ1-5; D uncertain. Sequences were obtained from whole blood. CDR3 sequence: CASSGVQPPQPQHF. The DNA of the CDR3 is TGTGCCAGCAGTGGAGTACAGCCTCCTCAGCCCCAGCATTTT.